This TCR beta chain was sequenced for a study of blood T cell repertoires in COVID-19. The CDR3 sequence is 14 residues long. Germline assignment: CDR1 LGHNA and CDR2 YNFKEQ. The V gene end was trimmed by 4 bases and the J gene end by 9 bases; junction bases not matched to a gene: 9. The repertoire was sequenced with immunoSEQ multiplex PCR; TCRdb's copy has only in-frame clones and lacks some. The sample includes over 140,000 clones, 60% to 80% of them seen just once. The clonotype comes from a woman between 45 and 65 years old who had recovered from COVID-19. The V gene is TRBV4-2, the J gene TRBJ2-1, with 7 positions matching TRBD1. The specimen was PBMCs or T cells enriched from blood (not recorded which). The CDR3 DNA reads TGTGCCAGCAGCCCCCTTACAGGGGCGGCTGAGCAGTTCTTC. Translation gives CASSPLTGAAEQFF.